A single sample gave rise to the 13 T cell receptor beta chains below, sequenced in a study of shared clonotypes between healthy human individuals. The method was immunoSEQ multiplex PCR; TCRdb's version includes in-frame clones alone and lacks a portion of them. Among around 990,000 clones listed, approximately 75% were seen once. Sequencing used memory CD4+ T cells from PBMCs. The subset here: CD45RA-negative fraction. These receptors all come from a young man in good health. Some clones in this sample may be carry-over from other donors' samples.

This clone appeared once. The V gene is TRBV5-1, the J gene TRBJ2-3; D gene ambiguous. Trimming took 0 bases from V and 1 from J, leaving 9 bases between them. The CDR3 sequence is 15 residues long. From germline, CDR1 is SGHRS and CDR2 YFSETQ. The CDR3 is CASSLAAGRTDTQYF. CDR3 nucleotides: TGCGCCAGCAGCTTGGCGGCAGGTCGCACAGATACGCAGTATTTT.

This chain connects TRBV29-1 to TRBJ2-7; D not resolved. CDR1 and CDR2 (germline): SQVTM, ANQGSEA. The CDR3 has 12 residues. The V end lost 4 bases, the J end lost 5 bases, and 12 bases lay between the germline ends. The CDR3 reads CSVGSYTNEQYF. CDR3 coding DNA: TGCAGCGTTGGATCCTATACCAACGAGCAGTACTTC.

The CDR3 sequence: CASSLGQGMDEQYF. The CDR3 nucleotides read TGTGCCAGCAGCTTAGGACAGGGTATGGACGAGCAGTACTTC. The chain combines TRBV7-9 with TRBJ2-5, with TRBD1 identical over 7 bases. Judging by the DNA end, TRBJ2-7 fits better; the J call may be wrong. CDR3 length: 14 amino acids. The germline V gene encodes CDR1 SEHNR and CDR2 FQNEAQ (reference sequence).

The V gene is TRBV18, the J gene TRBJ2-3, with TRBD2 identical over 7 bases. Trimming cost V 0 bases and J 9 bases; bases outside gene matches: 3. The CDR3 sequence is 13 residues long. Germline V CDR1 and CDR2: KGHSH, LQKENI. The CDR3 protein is CASSPPGRETQYF. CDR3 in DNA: TGTGCCAGCTCACCACCAGGGAGGGAGACGCAGTATTTT.

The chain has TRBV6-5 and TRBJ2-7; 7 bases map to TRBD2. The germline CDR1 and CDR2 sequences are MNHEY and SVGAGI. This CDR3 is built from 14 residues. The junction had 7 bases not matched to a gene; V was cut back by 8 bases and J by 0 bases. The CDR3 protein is CASLGLSDSYEQYF. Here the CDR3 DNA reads TGTGCCAGCCTGGGACTATCCGACTCCTACGAGCAGTACTTC.

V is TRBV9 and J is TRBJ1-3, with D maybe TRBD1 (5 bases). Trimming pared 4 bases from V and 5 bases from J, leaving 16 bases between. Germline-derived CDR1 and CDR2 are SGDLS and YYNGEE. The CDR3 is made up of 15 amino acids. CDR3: CASSLRDVGRNTIYF. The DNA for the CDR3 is TGTGCCAGCAGCCTTAGGGACGTTGGGCGAAACACCATATATTTT.

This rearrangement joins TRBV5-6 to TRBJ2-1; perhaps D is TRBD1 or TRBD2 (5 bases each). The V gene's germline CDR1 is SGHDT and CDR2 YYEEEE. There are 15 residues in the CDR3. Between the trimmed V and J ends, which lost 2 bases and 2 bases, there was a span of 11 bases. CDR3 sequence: CASSFGTATYNEQFF. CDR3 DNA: TGTGCCAGCAGCTTTGGGACGGCGACCTACAATGAGCAGTTCTTC.

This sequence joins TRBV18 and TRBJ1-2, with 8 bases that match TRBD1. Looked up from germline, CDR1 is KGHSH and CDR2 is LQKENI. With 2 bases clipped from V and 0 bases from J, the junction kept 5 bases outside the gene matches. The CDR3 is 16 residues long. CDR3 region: CASSPTGQAANYGYTF. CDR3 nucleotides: TGTGCCAGCTCACCAACGGGACAGGCAGCTAACTATGGCTACACCTTC.

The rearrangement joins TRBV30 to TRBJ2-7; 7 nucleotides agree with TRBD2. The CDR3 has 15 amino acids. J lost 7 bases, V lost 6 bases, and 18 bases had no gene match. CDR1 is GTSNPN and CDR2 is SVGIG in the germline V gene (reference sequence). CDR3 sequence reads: CACPLRGTTLGEQYF. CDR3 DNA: TGTGCCTGCCCCCTGCGGGGGACTACCTTGGGGGAGCAGTACTTC.

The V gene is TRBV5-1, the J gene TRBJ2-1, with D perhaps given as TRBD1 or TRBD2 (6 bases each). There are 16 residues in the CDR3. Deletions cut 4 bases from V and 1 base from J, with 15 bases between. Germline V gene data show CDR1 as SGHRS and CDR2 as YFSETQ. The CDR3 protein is CASSPPGAGSYNEQFF. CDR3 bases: TGCGCCAGCAGCCCCCCGGGGGCGGGATCCTACAATGAGCAGTTCTTC.

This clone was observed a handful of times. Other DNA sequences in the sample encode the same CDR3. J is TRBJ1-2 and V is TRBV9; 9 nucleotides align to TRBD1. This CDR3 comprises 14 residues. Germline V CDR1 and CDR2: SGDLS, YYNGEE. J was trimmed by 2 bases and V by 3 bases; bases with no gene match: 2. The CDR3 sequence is CASSAGQGNYGYTF. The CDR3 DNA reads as TGTGCCAGCAGCGCGGGACAGGGAAACTATGGCTACACCTTC.

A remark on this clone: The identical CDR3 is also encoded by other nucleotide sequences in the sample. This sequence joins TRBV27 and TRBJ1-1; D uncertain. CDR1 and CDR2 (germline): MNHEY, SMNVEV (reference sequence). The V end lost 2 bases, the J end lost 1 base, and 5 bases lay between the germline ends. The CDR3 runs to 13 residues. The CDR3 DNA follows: TGTGCCAGCAGTTTAGGCAGGAACACTGAAGCTTTCTTT. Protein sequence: CASSLGRNTEAFF.

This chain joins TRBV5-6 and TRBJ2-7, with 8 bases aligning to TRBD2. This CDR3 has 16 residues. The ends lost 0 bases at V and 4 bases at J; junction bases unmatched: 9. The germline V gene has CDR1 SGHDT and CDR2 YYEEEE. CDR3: CASSLAPWAGGYEQYF. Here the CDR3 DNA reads TGTGCCAGCAGCTTGGCACCCTGGGCGGGAGGTTACGAGCAGTACTTC.